This is a list of T cell receptor beta chains from one sample in a study of T cells after yellow fever vaccination. TCRdb itself ran the 5' RACE reads through MiXCR, one entry per CDR3 protein. Of fewer than 450,000 distinct CDR3 sequences listed, about 7.8% are singletons. This specimen consisted of PBMCs, obtained 45 days after the first yellow fever vaccination. The receptor source for this set is a man younger than 35 who received the YFV17D yellow fever vaccine. The CDR3 runs from the conserved cysteine through the conserved F or W. A D gene is named only where the DNA matches it firmly. The size of a clone is reported for some rows only, either as once, few or many, or as a class for expanded clones.

clone size,D gene,J gene,V gene,CDR3 DNA,CDR3 protein
.,TRBD2,TRBJ2-3,TRBV12-3/TRBV12-4,TGTGCCAGCAGTTTCGCCGCGCGGGAGGGTACGCAGTATTTT,CASSFAAREGTQYF
few,.,TRBJ2-3,TRBV6-6,TGTGCCAGCAGTTACATTCGGGATACGCAGTATTTT,CASSYIRDTQYF
.,.,TRBJ2-7,TRBV4-1,TGCGCCAGCAGCCAAGTCCGGACCGCCTCGGCCGAGCAGTACTTC,CASSQVRTASAEQYF
.,TRBD2,TRBJ2-2,TRBV4-1,TGCGCCAGCAGCCGCCTGAGGGTAGTAGCGGGGTCGAACACCGGGGAGCTGTTTTTT,CASSRLRVVAGSNTGELFF
.,.,TRBJ2-2,TRBV5-1,TGCGCCAGCAGCCGCCCTAGCTCCGGCGGGGAGCTGTTTTTT,CASSRPSSGGELFF
.,.,TRBJ2-2,TRBV7-9,TGTGCCAGCAGCTCGTGGCCTTGGGGGCTGGACACCGGGGAGCTGTTTTTT,CASSSWPWGLDTGELFF
many,.,TRBJ1-1,TRBV7-3,TGTGCCAGCAGCCCCGGTACAGGGTCTGAAGCTTTCTTT,CASSPGTGSEAFF
.,.,TRBJ2-7,TRBV12-3/TRBV12-4,TGTGCCAGCAGTTTTGGGGACGAGCAGTACTTC,CASSFGDEQYF
once,.,TRBJ1-6,TRBV7-9,TGTGCCAGCAGCCCAGACGGGGGGCCCCTCCACTTT,CASSPDGGPLHF
once,TRBD2,TRBJ2-5,TRBV5-1,TGCGCCAGCAGCTTTACTAGCGGCGAAGAGACCCAGTACTTC,CASSFTSGEETQYF